The present T cell receptor beta chain was sequenced within a study of cytomegalovirus exposure and HLA in healthy donors. Germline V gives CDR1 SNHLY, CDR2 FYNNEI. This CDR3 is 14 amino acids long. V lost 7 bases to trimming and J lost 4 bases; unmatched junction nucleotides: 5. This clone occurred a few times. As yet, its antigen is unknown. The PCR contained 60 Vbeta and 13 Jbeta primers. The assay was immunoSEQ multiplex PCR, and TCRdb's table has in-frame clones only and misses some. The table lists 200,000 or so clones, around 82% of them singletons. Whole-study findings and limits: In vitro checks showed that a few CMV-associated chains really do target CMV antigens. Prior analysis indicated that the majority of TCR beta V segments exhibited productivity approximately 90% or approximately 30% of the time.

The source material was PBMCs. The chain joins TRBV2 to TRBJ2-1; 9 bases map to TRBD2. The source of this sequence is a boy aged 10-17 years in good health and CMV-seronegative. CDR3: CASKGGGAYNEQFF. The CDR3 DNA sequence: TGTGCCAGCAAAGGCGGGGGGGCGTACAATGAGCAGTTCTTC. The full variable domain, rest sourced from reference TRBV2 and TRBJ2-1, is EPEVTQTPSHQVTQMGQEVILRCVPISNHLYFYWYRQILGQKVEFLVSFYNNEISEKSEIFDDQFSVERPDGSNFTLKIRSTKLEDSAMYFCASKGGGAYNEQFFGPGTRLTVL.